This T cell receptor beta chain was identified in a study of healthy donors' naive CD4 and CD8 T cells. This clonotype was counted between two and nine times. Antigen specificity is unknown. Starting from around 500 ng of total RNA, TCR libraries were made with linear amplification. MiXCR was run by TCRdb on the reads, yielding one entry per CDR3 protein. The table has around 180,000 distinct CDR3 sequences, around 74% seen once. Notes on the study in general: Positive CDR3 charge linked to CD4+ cells, negative to CD8+ cells.

The germline V gene has CDR1 SQVTM and CDR2 ANQGSEA. The junction had 12 bases not matched to a gene; V was cut back by 7 bases and J by 8 bases. This CDR3 is 13 amino acids long. This rearrangement joins TRBV29-1 to TRBJ1-2, with 8 nucleotides matching TRBD1. The origin of this receptor is a pool of human donors in good health; the sample pools cells from several healthy donors. Sample: naive CD4+ and CD8+ T cells sorted from blood, pooled from several donors. CDR3 sequence: CSAVGQGPGGYTF. The CDR3 DNA is TGCAGCGCCGTTGGACAGGGACCGGGCGGCTACACCTTC. Full variable domain (rest looked up from reference TRBV29-1 and TRBJ1-2): SAVISQKPSRDICQRGTSLTIQCQVDSQVTMMFWYRQQPGQSLTLIATANQGSEATYESGFVIDKFPISRPNLTFSTLTVSNMSPEDSSIYLCSAVGQGPGGYTFGSGTRLTVV.